The 5 T cell receptor beta chains below all came from one sample that was sequenced in a study of blood T cell repertoires in COVID-19 (dated by TCRdb to about 2020). Library construction relied on the immunoSEQ multiplex PCR assay. TCRdb mirrors the immuneACCESS table, restricted to in-frame sequences. Some clones are absent from its copies; in checked studies, under half trace to an unresolved V gene, and the reason for the others is unknown. A total of approximately 160,000 clones appear in this sample, just under 85% of them only once. Of the sample, 7.5% to 8% is held by the ten largest clones. Material for sequencing was peripheral blood. All receptors come from a man aged 35-49 years who had recovered from COVID-19.

The chain carries TRBV19 and TRBJ2-2; 11 nucleotides line up with TRBD2. Germline CDR1 is LNHDA and CDR2 is SQIVND (reference sequence). CDR3 length: 16 amino acids. The junction had 8 bases not matched to a gene; V was cut back by 5 bases and J by 6 bases. CDR3 bases: TGTGCCAGTAGTGGATCAGGGACTAGCGGTCCCGGGGAGCTGTTTTTT. Translated: CASSGSGTSGPGELFF.

The chain carries TRBV7-6 and TRBJ2-1; D is ambiguous. The CDR3 sequence is 14 residues long. The V end lost 1 base, the J end lost 3 bases, and 7 bases lay between the germline ends. Germline V gives CDR1 SGHVS, CDR2 FNYEAQ. CDR3 DNA: TGTGCCAGCAGCTTAGGACAAATCTACAATGAGCAGTTCTTC. As protein: CASSLGQIYNEQFF.

The chain carries TRBV30 and TRBJ1-2; 9 nucleotides align to TRBD1. The CDR3 spans 12 residues. With 8 bases clipped from V and 4 bases from J, the junction kept 5 bases outside the gene matches. Germline lookup yields CDR1 GTSNPN and CDR2 SVGIG (reference sequence). This chain's CDR3 is CAGDRAGYGYTF. The CDR3 bases are TGTGCCGGGGACAGGGCGGGCTATGGCTACACCTTC.

The chain recombines TRBV2 with TRBJ1-1; D is possibly TRBD1 (5 bases). In germline, CDR1 is SNHLY, CDR2 FYNNEI. Between the trimmed V and J ends, which lost 6 bases and 2 bases, there was a span of 10 bases. The CDR3 has 13 residues. Here the CDR3 DNA reads TGTGCCAGCAGAACAGGACCTAACACTGAAGCTTTCTTT. Amino acids: CASRTGPNTEAFF.

The chain employs TRBV18 and TRBJ2-2; D unclear. Per the germline V gene, CDR1 is KGHSH and CDR2 is LQKENI. The CDR3 is made up of 13 amino acids. The CDR3 coding sequence is TGTGCTTCGCAGGAACGTTTGACCGGGGAGCTGTTTTTT. Residues: CASQERLTGELFF.